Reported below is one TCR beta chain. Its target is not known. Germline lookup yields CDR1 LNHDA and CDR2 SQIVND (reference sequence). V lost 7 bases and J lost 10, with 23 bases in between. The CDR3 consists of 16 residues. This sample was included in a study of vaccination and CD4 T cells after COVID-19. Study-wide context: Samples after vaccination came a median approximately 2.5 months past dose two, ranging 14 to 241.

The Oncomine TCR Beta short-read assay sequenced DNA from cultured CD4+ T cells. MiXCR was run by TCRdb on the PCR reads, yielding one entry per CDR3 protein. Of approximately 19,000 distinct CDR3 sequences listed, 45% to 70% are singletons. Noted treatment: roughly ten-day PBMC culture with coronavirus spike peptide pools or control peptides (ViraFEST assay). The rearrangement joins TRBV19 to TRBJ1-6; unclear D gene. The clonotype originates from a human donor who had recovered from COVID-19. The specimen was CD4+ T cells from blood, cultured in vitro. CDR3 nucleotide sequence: TGTGCCAGTACCAAGATTGGTGTCGGTGGAGGCTCACCCCTCCACTTT. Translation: CASTKIGVGGGSPLHF.